Each of the 9 T cell receptor beta chains below was sequenced from the same sample in a study of human T cells and chemical hapten exposure listed by TCRdb under 2021. In the paper's terms, the time point label means: pre-sensitization, week 0. Reading the label with the study, this specimen's treatment or condition is: therapeutic diphenylcyclopropenone sensitization with weekly scalp DPC. Library prep was done by RACE. The sequencing machine was a NextSeq 500. The public sequencing data were trimmed at Q25 with fastp and processed into clonotypes with MiXCR by TCRdb, which kept only in-frame beta chains. CDR3 protein sequences are deduplicated, and each keeps its most common genes and DNA. The sample table contains around 62,000 distinct CDR3 sequences; only one count was recorded for around 7% of them. Together, the top ten hold 1.5% to 2% of the sample. The sequencing here drew on whole blood, taken in connection with sensitization to the hapten diphenylcyclopropenone (DPC). The receptors stem from a woman aged 25-40 years with alopecia areata. Some clones in this sample may be carry-over from other donors' samples.

The table lists this clonotype with many counts. The rearrangement links TRBV29-1 to TRBJ1-1; unclear D gene. CDR3 length: 12 amino acids. The V end lost 5 bases, the J end lost 6 bases, and 13 bases lay between the germline ends. The germline gives CDR1 SQVTM, CDR2 ANQGSEA. DNA of the CDR3: TGCAGCGTTAGTACCCGGATCGCTGAAGCTTTCTTT. Translating gives CSVSTRIAEAFF.

The table lists this clonotype with many counts. This chain uses TRBV6-6 with TRBJ1-1, with 12 bases fitting TRBD1. The CDR3 spans 15 residues. Unmatched junction bases numbered 4, after V lost 7 bases and J lost 1 base. Germline V lookup: CDR1 MNHNY, CDR2 SVGAGI (reference sequence). CDR3 sequence: CASKPGQGANTEAFF. The CDR3 region has the DNA TGTGCCAGCAAACCGGGACAGGGGGCGAACACTGAAGCTTTCTTT.

This rearrangement joins TRBV29-1 to TRBJ2-1, with a tentative D call TRBD1 (7 bases). In germline, CDR1 is SQVTM, CDR2 ANQGSEA. Trimming shortened V by 1 base and J by 3 bases, and 13 bases separated the two germline ends. The CDR3 is 15 residues long. Here the CDR3 DNA reads TGCAGCGTTGAAGGCCACAGGGGAGGCTACAATGAGCAGTTCTTC. As protein: CSVEGHRGGYNEQFF.

This clonotype was counted at least ten times. The chain carries TRBV3-1 and TRBJ2-7, with 8 positions matching TRBD2. Germline assignment: CDR1 LGHDT and CDR2 YNNKEL (reference sequence). V lost 0 bases and J lost 1; bases outside the gene matches: 5. There are 16 residues in the CDR3. The CDR3 region is CASSQEGAGASYEQYF. Written as DNA, the CDR3 is TGTGCCAGCAGCCAAGAGGGAGCGGGGGCTTCCTACGAGCAGTACTTC.

This chain links TRBV6-5 with TRBJ1-2; D call uncertain. From germline, CDR1 is MNHEY and CDR2 SVGAGI. V was pared by 6 bases and J by 9 bases, with 11 bases between. The CDR3 sequence is 11 residues long. The CDR3: CASRTGRSYTF. CDR3 sequence (DNA): TGTGCCAGCAGGACGGGTCGCAGCTACACCTTC.

This clonotype was seen repeatedly, ten times or more. The rearrangement links TRBV12-3 or TRBV12-4 to TRBJ2-7, with TRBD1 matching over 7 bases. V shed 5 bases, J shed 5 bases, and the junction held 9 bases outside the gene matches. This CDR3 has 14 residues. CDR3 loop: CASSPRQGPHEQYF. The CDR3 bases are TGTGCCAGCAGTCCTCGACAGGGCCCCCACGAGCAGTACTTC.

This clonotype was counted ten times or more. The chain recombines TRBV5-4 with TRBJ1-1; D call uncertain. This CDR3 is built from 17 residues. V dropped 2 bases and J dropped 4 bases, with 21 bases sitting between them. Per germline, CDR1 SGHNT and CDR2 YYREEE (reference sequence). The DNA for the CDR3 is TGTGCCAGCAGCTTCGGTACCTTTGCGGCCAGCATCACTGAAGCTTTCTTT. Protein: CASSFGTFAASITEAFF.

This clonotype was observed many times. The chain recombines TRBV11-2 with TRBJ1-1, with D perhaps matching TRBD1 (5 bases). The CDR3 is 16 amino acids. Germline V gene sequence: CDR1 SGHAT, CDR2 FQNNGV. The V and J ends lost 5 bases and 0 bases respectively, with 16 bases between them. This chain's CDR3 is CASSPLWGRMNTEAFF. CDR3 nucleotide sequence: TGTGCCAGCAGCCCGCTCTGGGGGAGAATGAACACTGAAGCTTTCTTT. Using reference TRBV11-2 and TRBJ1-1 for the parts outside the CDR3, the full variable domain is EAGVAQSPRYKIIEKRQSVAFWCNPISGHATLYWYQQILGQGPKLLIQFQNNGVVDDSQLPKDRFSAERLKGVDSTLKIQPAKLEDSAVYLCASSPLWGRMNTEAFFGQGTRLTVV.

This clonotype was seen ten or more times. This rearrangement joins TRBV18 to TRBJ1-2; D unresolved. The CDR3 has 14 residues. V gave up 3 bases and J gave up 4 bases, with 12 bases separating them. In germline, CDR1 is KGHSH, CDR2 LQKENI. The CDR3 is CASSPSDGVYGYTF. The CDR3 coding sequence is TGTGCCAGCTCACCGTCGGACGGAGTCTATGGCTACACCTTC. Full variable domain (missing parts from reference TRBV18 and TRBJ1-2): NAGVMQNPRHLVRRRGQEARLRCSPMKGHSHVYWYRQLPEEGLKFMVYLQKENIIDESGMPKERFSAEFPKEGPSILRIQQVVRGDSAAYFCASSPSDGVYGYTFGSGTRLTVV.